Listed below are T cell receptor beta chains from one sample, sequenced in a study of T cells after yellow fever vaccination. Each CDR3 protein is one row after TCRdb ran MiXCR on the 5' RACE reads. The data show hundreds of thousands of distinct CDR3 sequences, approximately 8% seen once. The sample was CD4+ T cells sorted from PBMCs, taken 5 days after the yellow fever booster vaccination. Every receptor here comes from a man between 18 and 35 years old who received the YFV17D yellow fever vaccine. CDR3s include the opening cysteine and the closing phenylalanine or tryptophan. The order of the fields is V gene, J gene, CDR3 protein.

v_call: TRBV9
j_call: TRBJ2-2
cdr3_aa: CASSRLAGAIPNTGELFF

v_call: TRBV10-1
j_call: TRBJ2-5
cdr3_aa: CASSETQGPLGAQYF

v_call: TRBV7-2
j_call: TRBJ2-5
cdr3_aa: CASSQGRESETQYF

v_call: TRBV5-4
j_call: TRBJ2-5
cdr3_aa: CASSTTSLGTQYF

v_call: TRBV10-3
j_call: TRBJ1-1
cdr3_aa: CAISGRGQLAFF

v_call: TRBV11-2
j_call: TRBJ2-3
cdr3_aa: CASRDRPWGTDTQYF

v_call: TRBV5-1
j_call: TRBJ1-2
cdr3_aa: CASSLAGENYGYTF

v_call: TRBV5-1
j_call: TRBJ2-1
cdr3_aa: CASSLAGDYNEQFF

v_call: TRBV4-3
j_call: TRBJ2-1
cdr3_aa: CASSQDLRGGAYNEQFF

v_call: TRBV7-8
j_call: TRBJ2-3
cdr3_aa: CASSLSTGADTQYF

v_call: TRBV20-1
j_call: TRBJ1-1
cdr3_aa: CSASQRIRTEAFF

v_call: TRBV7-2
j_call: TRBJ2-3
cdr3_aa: CASSPYADTQYF

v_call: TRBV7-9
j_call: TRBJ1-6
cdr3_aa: CASSTYNSPLHF

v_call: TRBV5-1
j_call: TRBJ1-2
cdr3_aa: CASSSGLSFGYTF

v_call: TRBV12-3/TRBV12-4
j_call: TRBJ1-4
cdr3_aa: CASAYTGSRREKLFF

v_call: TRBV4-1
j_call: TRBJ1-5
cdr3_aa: CASSPKPTGWENQPQHF

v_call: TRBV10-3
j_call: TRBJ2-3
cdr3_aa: CAIKSGTSGASTDTQYF

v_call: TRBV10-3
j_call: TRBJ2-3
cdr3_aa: CAIRTLGASGGSTDTQYF

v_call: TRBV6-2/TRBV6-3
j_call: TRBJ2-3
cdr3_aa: CASTPGGARGFTDTQYF

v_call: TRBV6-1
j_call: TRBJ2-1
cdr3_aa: CASSYLDGVTNEQFF

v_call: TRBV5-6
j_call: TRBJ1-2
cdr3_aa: CASSSRVNYGYTF

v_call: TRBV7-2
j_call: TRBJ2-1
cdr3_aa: CASSLDTGRAEQFF

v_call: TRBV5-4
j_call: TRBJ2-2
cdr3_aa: CASSSQTSGPTGELFF

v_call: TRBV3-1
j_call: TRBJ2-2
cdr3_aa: CASSQDGAQSTSTGELLF

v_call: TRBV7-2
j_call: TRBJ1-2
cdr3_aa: CASSFSPAGYGYTF

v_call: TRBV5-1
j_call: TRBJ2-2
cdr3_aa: CASSPGQGDTGELFF

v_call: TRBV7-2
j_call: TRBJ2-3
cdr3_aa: CASSLDGTLVPRTSTDTQYF

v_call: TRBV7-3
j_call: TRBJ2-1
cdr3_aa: CAPAGEQFF

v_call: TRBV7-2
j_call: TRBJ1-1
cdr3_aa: CASSLRKSEAFF

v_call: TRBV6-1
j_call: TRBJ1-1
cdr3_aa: CASSVVAAVMNTEAFF

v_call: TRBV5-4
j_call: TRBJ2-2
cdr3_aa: CASSLASVPGELFF

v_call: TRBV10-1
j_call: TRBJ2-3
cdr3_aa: CASSEGTSGLGLSQYF

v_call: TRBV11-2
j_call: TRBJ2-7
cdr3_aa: CASSMGTGAIVEQYF

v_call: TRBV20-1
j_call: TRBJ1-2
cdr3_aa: CSARYWERDGYTF

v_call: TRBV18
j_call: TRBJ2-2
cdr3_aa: CASSPPPGAMGELFF

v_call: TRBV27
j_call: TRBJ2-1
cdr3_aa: CASRRDRERGQFF

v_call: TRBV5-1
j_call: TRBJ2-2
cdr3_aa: CASTLGWGTGELFF

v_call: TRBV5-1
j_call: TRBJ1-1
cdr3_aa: CASSQSVTGDTEAFF

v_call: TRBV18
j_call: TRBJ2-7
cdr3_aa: CASSPSQYEQYF

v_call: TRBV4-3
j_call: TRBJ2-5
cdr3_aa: CASSQDTGGGETQYF

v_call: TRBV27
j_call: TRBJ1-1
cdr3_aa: CASSTNRWGVTEAFF

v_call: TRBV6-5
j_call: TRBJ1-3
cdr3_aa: CASSPEGSGNTIYF

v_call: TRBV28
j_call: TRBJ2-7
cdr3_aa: CASTADPQESYEQYF

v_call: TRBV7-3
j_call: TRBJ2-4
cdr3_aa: CASSLKGENIQYF

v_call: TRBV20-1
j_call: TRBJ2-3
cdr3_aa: CSARGAWDTQYF

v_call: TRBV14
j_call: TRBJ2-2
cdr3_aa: CASSQAGNTGELFF

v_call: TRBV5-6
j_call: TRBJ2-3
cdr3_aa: CASSKGLAGWDTQYF